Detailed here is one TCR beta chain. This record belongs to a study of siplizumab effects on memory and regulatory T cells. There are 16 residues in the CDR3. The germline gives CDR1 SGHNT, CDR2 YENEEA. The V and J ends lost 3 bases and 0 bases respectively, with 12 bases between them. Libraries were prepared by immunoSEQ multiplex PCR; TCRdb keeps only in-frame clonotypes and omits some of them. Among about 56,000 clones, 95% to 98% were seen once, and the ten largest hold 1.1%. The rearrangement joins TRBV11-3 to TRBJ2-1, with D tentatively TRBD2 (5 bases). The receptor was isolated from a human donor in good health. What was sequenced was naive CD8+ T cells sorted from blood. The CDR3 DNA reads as TGTGCCAGCAGCTTCTCGGGCGGGCGCTCCTACAATGAGCAGTTCTTC. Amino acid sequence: CASSFSGGRSYNEQFF.